This entry lists 27 T cell receptor beta chains sequenced from one sample in a study of T cells in Graves' hyperthyroidism and ophthalmopathy. RNA transcripts yielded amplified TCR beta CDR3 regions. First-round RT-PCR of the TCR CDR3 relied on the HTBI primer set. TCRdb re-called the multiplex PCR reads with MiXCR, one entry per CDR3 protein. The sample lists under 300,000 distinct CDR3 sequences, roughly an eighth occurring once. What was sequenced was blood. These receptor sequences come from a woman between 40 and 55 years old with Graves' hyperthyroidism.

This clonotype was observed many times. The chain uses TRBV6-1 and TRBJ2-1; D is possibly TRBD1 (6 bases). Germline CDR1 is MNHNS and CDR2 is SASEGT. The V end lost 6 bases, the J end lost 0 bases, and 15 bases lay between the germline ends. The CDR3 spans 16 residues. The CDR3 loop reads CASSWDNLGSYNEQFF. DNA for the CDR3: TGTGCCAGCAGCTGGGACAACCTGGGCTCCTACAATGAGCAGTTCTTC.

CDR3 residues: CASSDVGQENYGYTF. The CDR3 bases are TGTGCCAGCAGTGACGTTGGACAAGAGAACTATGGCTACACCTTC. The chain recombines TRBV6-4 with TRBJ1-2, with D perhaps TRBD1 (5 bases). CDR1 and CDR2 from the germline V gene are MRHNA and SNTAGT. V was shortened by 2 bases and J by 2 bases, with 12 bases between the two germline ends. This CDR3 spans 15 amino acids.

The sample holds many counts of this clonotype. The CDR3, as DNA: TGCGCCAGCAGCCGGGGACAGGGGCTAGGCGAGCAGTACTTC. Protein sequence: CASSRGQGLGEQYF. The V gene is TRBV5-1, the J gene TRBJ2-7; the match to TRBD1 covers 10 bases. With V trimmed by 4 bases and J by 6 bases, 7 bases remained unmatched. Germline V CDR1 and CDR2: SGHRS, YFSETQ. The CDR3 contains 14 residues.

This clonotype was recorded at least ten times. V usage is TRBV28 and J usage is TRBJ2-5; 13 bases are a match to TRBD2. Germline V gene data show CDR1 as MDHEN and CDR2 as SYDVKM. The CDR3 has 17 residues. V dropped 5 bases and J dropped 3; count of bases not matched to a gene: 9. The CDR3 DNA sequence: TGTGCCAGCAGTCTTCGGACTAGCGGGAGAGACGAAGAGACCCAGTACTTC. Protein: CASSLRTSGRDEETQYF.

This clonotype was counted at least ten times. The rearrangement uses TRBV5-8 and TRBJ1-1, with D tentatively TRBD1 (5 bases). The CDR3 covers 12 residues. In germline, CDR1 is SGHTS, CDR2 YDEGEE. V lost 8 bases and J 4 bases, leaving 12 bases between the germline ends. CDR3 DNA sequence: TGTGCCAGTCGGGGGGGAGGCACTGAAGCTTTCTTT. This encodes CASRGGGTEAFF.

This clonotype occurred a few times. The chain carries TRBV19 and TRBJ1-5; no clear D. This CDR3 has 13 residues. CDR1 LNHDA and CDR2 SQIVND come from the germline V gene (reference sequence). V was trimmed by 3 bases and J by 5 bases, leaving 8 bases between them. In nucleotides, the CDR3 is TGTGCCAGTAGTATCCGGTTCGATCAGCCCCAGCATTTT. It encodes CASSIRFDQPQHF.

This clonotype was detected ten times or more. The rearrangement uses TRBV12-3 or TRBV12-4 and TRBJ2-1; 12 bases line up with TRBD2. V dropped 3 bases and J dropped 1; count of bases not matched to a gene: 7. The CDR3 runs to 18 residues. The CDR3 DNA is TGTGCCAGCAGTTTGACTAGCGGGGGATCCTCGTCCTACAATGAGCAGTTCTTC. Translating it yields CASSLTSGGSSSYNEQFF.

This clonotype was detected only a few times. One end of the junction varies from germline; a read error may be responsible. The gene calls are TRBV7-9 and TRBJ2-7, with D unclear. Germline V gene data show CDR1 as SEHNR and CDR2 as FQNEAQ (reference sequence). This CDR3 spans 12 amino acids. CDR3 residues: CASSLAPYVQYF. CDR3 nucleotides: TGTGCCAGCAGCTTAGCGCCTTACGTGCAGTACTTC.

This clonotype was seen at least ten times. V and J are TRBV6-1 and TRBJ1-2; 7 bases are shared with TRBD1. The CDR3 contains 14 residues. Germline CDR1 is MNHNS and CDR2 is SASEGT. J gave up 0 bases and V 7 bases, and 5 bases lay outside the gene matches. The DNA of the CDR3 is TGTGCCAGCATTCGGGACAGAGCTAACTATGGCTACACCTTC. Residues: CASIRDRANYGYTF.

This clonotype was found a few times. The chain is built from TRBV15 and TRBJ1-2, with D unclear. The length of the CDR3 is 18 residues. V lost 0 bases to trimming and J lost 5 bases, with 22 bases between them. Germline CDR1 and CDR2: LNHNV and YYDKDF (reference sequence). CDR3 in amino acids: CATSRDYPSGSGLYGYTF. The CDR3 DNA reads as TGTGCCACCAGCAGAGATTATCCATCCGGATCGGGCCTATATGGCTACACCTTC.

There are a few counts of this clonotype. The chain is built from TRBV4-2 and TRBJ1-6, with D tentatively TRBD1 (5 bases). CDR3 size: 15 residues. Trimming left V 4 bases short and J 10 bases short, with 17 bases between. The germline gives CDR1 LGHNA, CDR2 YNFKEQ. This CDR3 reads CASSPESGFGSPLHF. The CDR3 DNA reads TGTGCCAGCAGCCCAGAGTCAGGGTTCGGGTCACCCCTCCACTTT.

In nucleotides, the CDR3 is TGTGCCAGCAGTCCCCGGGGGGGTACTGAAAAACTGTTTTTT. Its protein product is CASSPRGGTEKLFF. The J gene is TRBJ1-4, the V gene TRBV6-1, with D possibly being TRBD1 (5 bases). Trimming pared 5 bases from V and 7 bases from J, leaving 14 bases between. This CDR3 is built from 14 residues. Germline CDR1 reads MNHNS; CDR2 reads SASEGT.

J is TRBJ2-2 and V is TRBV7-2; D is ambiguous. The ends were cut back, 5 bases at V and 3 bases at J, with 13 bases in the middle. The CDR3 is 15 amino acids. Looked up from germline, CDR1 is SGHTA and CDR2 is FQGNSA. In DNA, the CDR3 is TGTGCCAGCAGCCTCCGACCCCGGGACACCGGGGAGCTGTTTTTT. This codes for CASSLRPRDTGELFF.

This chain links TRBV18 with TRBJ1-3; unclear D gene. CDR1 and CDR2 (germline): KGHSH, LQKENI. The V end lost 5 bases, the J end lost 0 bases, and 14 bases lay between the germline ends. This CDR3 spans 16 amino acids. CDR3 nucleotides: TGTGCCAGCTCAAATCTTATACCCAGCTCTGGAAACACCATATATTTT. Encoded protein: CASSNLIPSSGNTIYF.

This clonotype has ten or more counts. The gene calls are TRBV5-1 and TRBJ2-7; 7 bases match TRBD2. There are 15 residues in the CDR3. V was pared by 2 bases and J by 4 bases, with 9 bases of the junction left unmatched. Looked up from germline, CDR1 is SGHRS and CDR2 is YFSETQ. The CDR3 reads CASSFRTGGQYEQYF. The CDR3 DNA follows: TGCGCCAGCAGCTTTAGGACGGGAGGTCAATACGAGCAGTACTTC.

This chain joins TRBV19 and TRBJ2-1; D assignment may be TRBD1 or TRBD2 (5 bases each). Germline V CDR1 and CDR2: LNHDA, SQIVND (reference sequence). Trimming pared 8 bases from V and 4 bases from J, leaving 21 bases between. The CDR3 spans 16 residues. DNA of the CDR3: TGTGCCAGTCGTCCCGGGACGGGTTTCGGGTACAATGAGCAGTTCTTC. This codes for CASRPGTGFGYNEQFF.

This clonotype occurred many times. This rearrangement joins TRBV2 to TRBJ2-2; 10 positions agree with TRBD1. The CDR3 extends over 17 amino acids. Germline lookup yields CDR1 SNHLY and CDR2 FYNNEI. Losses at the gene ends were 5 bases for V and 4 bases for J; bases not matched to a gene: 10. DNA for the CDR3: TGTGCCAGCAGTCCAACGACAGGGGGCGAGGGCACCGGGGAGCTGTTTTTT. Amino acids: CASSPTTGGEGTGELFF.

This clonotype occurred many times. The V gene is TRBV2, the J gene TRBJ2-7, with D perhaps TRBD1 or TRBD2 (5 bases each). Trimming took 11 bases from V and 0 from J, leaving 14 bases between them. Germline V gene data show CDR1 as SNHLY and CDR2 as FYNNEI. The CDR3 spans 13 residues. CDR3 nucleotides: TGTGCCTCTCTCGGGACGGCCTCCTACGAGCAGTACTTC. Its translation: CASLGTASYEQYF.

This clonotype has a handful of counts. CDR3 in DNA: TGTGCCAGCAGCGTAGAAGGACAGGGCGAGCAGTTCTTC. This sequence encodes CASSVEGQGEQFF. The rearrangement uses TRBV9 and TRBJ2-1, with 8 bases matching TRBD1. The V gene end was trimmed by 0 bases and the J gene end by 10 bases; junction bases not matched to a gene: 3. The CDR3 spans 13 residues. The germline CDR1 and CDR2 sequences are SGDLS and YYNGEE.

This clonotype was found a few times. The gene calls are TRBV5-1 and TRBJ2-7, with 7 bases aligning to TRBD2. Per the germline V gene, CDR1 is SGHRS and CDR2 is YFSETQ. Trimming took 0 bases from V and 0 from J; bases not matched to a gene: 6. CDR3 length: 16 residues. The CDR3 sequence is CASSLVGGSFSYEQYF. In DNA, the CDR3 is TGCGCCAGCAGCTTGGTGGGGGGGTCCTTCTCCTACGAGCAGTACTTC.

This clonotype was seen only a few times. The rearrangement joins TRBV10-3 to TRBJ1-6; 9 bases map to TRBD1. From germline, CDR1 is ENHRY and CDR2 SYGVKD. This CDR3 region has 14 residues. V lost 4 bases, J lost 10 bases, and 5 bases stayed unmatched. CDR3 protein: CAISARDRESPLHF. CDR3 DNA sequence: TGTGCCATCAGTGCCCGGGACAGGGAATCACCCCTCCACTTT.

This clonotype was counted a few times. The chain has TRBV4-1 and TRBJ1-5; D may be TRBD1 (5 bases). The germline V and J ends were trimmed by 4 bases and 3 bases, with 10 bases remaining between them. Germline V gene data show CDR1 as MGHRA and CDR2 as YSYEKL. The CDR3 loop spans 14 amino acids. This CDR3 reads CASSRAGPNQPQHF. The DNA for the CDR3 is TGCGCCAGCAGCCGGGCAGGGCCCAATCAGCCCCAGCATTTT.

In this sample, this clonotype turned up many times. V gene TRBV18 combines with J gene TRBJ2-7; weak D call: TRBD1 (6 bases). There are 14 residues in the CDR3. The germline CDR1 and CDR2 sequences are KGHSH and LQKENI. Trimming removed 6 bases at V and 3 bases at J, with 15 bases between. CDR3 nucleotides: TGTGCCAGCTCCGGCGGACAGATACTCTACGAGCAGTACTTC. This gives the protein CASSGGQILYEQYF. The complete variable domain, with remaining parts taken from reference TRBV18 and TRBJ2-7, reads NAGVMQNPRHLVRRRGQEARLRCSPMKGHSHVYWYRQLPEEGLKFMVYLQKENIIDESGMPKERFSAEFPKEGPSILRIQQVVRGDSAAYFCASSGGQILYEQYFGPGTRLTVT.

This clonotype was counted a few times. This chain links TRBV19 with TRBJ1-5, with 9 nucleotides matching TRBD1. The CDR3 extends over 14 amino acids. Per the germline V gene, CDR1 is LNHDA and CDR2 is SQIVND (reference sequence). V lost 3 bases and J lost 6; bases outside the gene matches: 3. The chain's CDR3 is CASSMGQGSQPQHF. CDR3 DNA sequence: TGTGCCAGTAGTATGGGACAGGGATCTCAGCCCCAGCATTTT.

In this sample, this clonotype turned up a few times. V and J are TRBV2 and TRBJ1-2; no clear D. CDR3 length: 12 residues. The germline gives CDR1 SNHLY, CDR2 FYNNEI. V was clipped by 8 bases and J by 6 bases, with 13 bases between them. The CDR3 loop is CASVLFFNGYTF. CDR3 in DNA: TGTGCCAGCGTACTTTTTTTCAATGGCTACACCTTC.

This clonotype was found many times. The chain links TRBV12-3 or TRBV12-4 to TRBJ2-3; 7 positions agree with TRBD1. The junction had 7 bases not matched to a gene; V was cut back by 10 bases and J by 3 bases. This CDR3 has 13 residues. The CDR3 spells CATMRGRTDTQYF. The CDR3 DNA reads as TGTGCCACCATGAGGGGGCGGACAGATACGCAGTATTTT.

This chain uses TRBV5-1 with TRBJ2-7; 10 bases align to TRBD1. The V gene end was trimmed by 0 bases and the J gene end by 2 bases; junction bases not matched to a gene: 5. The CDR3 consists of 16 residues. CDR1 is SGHRS and CDR2 is YFSETQ in the germline V gene. The CDR3 region has the DNA TGCGCCAGCAGCTTGGAGTTGGGACAGGGGACCTACGAGCAGTACTTC. This codes for CASSLELGQGTYEQYF.